This T cell receptor beta chain was captured by sequencing in a study of blood T cell repertoires in COVID-19. The data were produced by immunoSEQ multiplex PCR, yet TCRdb's version contains in-frame clones alone and is incomplete. The table lists more than 95,000 clones, 70% to 80% of them singletons. This receptor was identified in a man aged 35 to 55 with active or convalescent COVID-19. Sample: peripheral blood.

This CDR3 reads CASSYRSYYEQYF. In DNA form, the CDR3 reads TGTGCCAGCAGTTATCGGTCTTATTACGAGCAGTACTTC. The rearrangement joins TRBV12-3 or TRBV12-4 to TRBJ2-7, with D uncertain. V dropped 4 bases and J dropped 4 bases, with 11 bases sitting between them. The CDR3 totals 13 residues.